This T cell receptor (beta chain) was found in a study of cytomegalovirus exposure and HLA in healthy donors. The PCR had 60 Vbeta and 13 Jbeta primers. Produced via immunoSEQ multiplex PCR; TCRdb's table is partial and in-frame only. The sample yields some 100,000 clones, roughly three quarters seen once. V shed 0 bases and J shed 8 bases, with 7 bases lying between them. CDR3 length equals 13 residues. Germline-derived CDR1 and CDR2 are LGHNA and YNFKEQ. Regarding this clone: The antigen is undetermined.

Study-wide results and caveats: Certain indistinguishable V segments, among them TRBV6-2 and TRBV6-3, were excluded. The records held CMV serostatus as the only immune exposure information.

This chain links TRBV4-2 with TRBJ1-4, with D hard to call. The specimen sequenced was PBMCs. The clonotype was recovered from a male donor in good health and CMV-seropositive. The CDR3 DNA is TGTGCCAGCAGCCAAGAGAGCCGAGAAAAACTGTTTTTT. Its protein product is CASSQESREKLFF.